Each of the 14 T cell receptor beta chains below was sequenced from the same sample in a study of regulatory T cells in long-lasting Graves disease. The time point here: newly diagnosed GD, antithyroid drugs for less than 3 months. The TCR library was prepared using RNA isolated from PBMCs. According to the study, TCR beta libraries were built with iRepertoire HTBI primers and CDR3-region Arm-PCR. Each CDR3 protein gets one entry after TCRdb re-called the multiplex PCR reads with MiXCR. Of 450,000 to 700,000 distinct CDR3 sequences listed, roughly 14% are singletons. This sample also appeared in a second study, on T cells in Graves' hyperthyroidism and ophthalmopathy.

The sequencing here drew on peripheral blood mononuclear cells (PBMCs), taken at new diagnosis, from a patient treated with antithyroid drugs. All receptors derive from a man aged 25 to 40 with Graves disease.

This clonotype was counted ten times or more. The genes are TRBV9 and TRBJ2-1, with a weak D call TRBD2 (5 bases). The CDR3 totals 13 residues. V lost 4 bases, J lost 12 bases, and 17 bases lay in between. Germline loops: CDR1 SGDLS, CDR2 YYNGEE. CDR3 coding DNA: TGTGCCAGCAGCCCCCTCAGCGGAAGCGCGCAGTTCTTC. Its translation is CASSPLSGSAQFF.

This chain joins TRBV24-1 and TRBJ1-2, with 10 bases aligning to TRBD1. Germline V lookup: CDR1 KGHDR, CDR2 SFDVKD. Germline trimming cut 5 bases from V and 4 bases from J; bases unmatched to any gene: 6. CDR3 length equals 15 residues. Here the CDR3 reads CATSGDRGRLYGYTF. For the CDR3, the DNA is TGTGCCACCAGTGGAGACAGGGGGCGACTCTATGGCTACACCTTC.

The sample holds many counts of this clonotype. The junction does not match germline at one end; this may be a read error. The rearrangement links TRBV5-1 to TRBJ1-2; 7 bases match TRBD1. The V gene's germline CDR1 is SGHRS and CDR2 YFSETQ. CDR3 size: 13 residues. CDR3 residues: CASRGQTLYGYTF. The CDR3, as DNA: TGTGCCAGCAGGGGACAGACCCTCTATGGCTACACCTTC.

This clonotype came up many times. As DNA, the CDR3 is TGTGCCAGCACTAGGACGGAAACCTACGAGCAGTACTTC. Protein product: CASTRTETYEQYF. The chain carries TRBV2 and TRBJ2-7; D gene uncertain. This CDR3 comprises 13 residues. The germline V gene has CDR1 SNHLY and CDR2 FYNNEI. Trimming removed 7 bases from V and 2 bases from J, with 12 bases in between. The full variable domain, rest sourced from reference TRBV2 and TRBJ2-7, is EPEVTQTPSHQVTQMGQEVILRCVPISNHLYFYWYRQILGQKVEFLVSFYNNEISEKSEIFDDQFSVERPDGSNFTLKIRSTKLEDSAMYFCASTRTETYEQYFGPGTRLTVT.

This clonotype was recorded many times. This chain joins TRBV12-3 or TRBV12-4 and TRBJ2-5; 7 positions agree with TRBD2. The V and J ends lost 3 bases and 3 bases, in that order; junction bases with no gene match: 4. CDR3 length: 14 amino acids. This chain's CDR3 is CASSFGAGEETQYF. The CDR3 DNA sequence: TGTGCCAGCAGTTTTGGCGCGGGGGAAGAGACCCAGTACTTC.

This clonotype was seen a few times. The rearrangement joins TRBV6-2 or TRBV6-3 to TRBJ2-1; 13 bases are shared with TRBD2. The CDR3 runs to 17 residues. Germline V gives CDR1 MNHEY, CDR2 SVGEGT. J lost 4 bases, V lost 7 bases, and 10 bases had no gene match. Here the CDR3 DNA reads TGTGCCAGCACCCCGGGACTAGCGGGACCAGTTTACAATGAGCAGTTCTTC. Protein: CASTPGLAGPVYNEQFF.

This clonotype turned up a few times. The chain employs TRBV9 and TRBJ2-7; 7 bases fit TRBD1. V trimming: 4 bases; J trimming: 2 bases; junction bases outside the gene matches: 9. CDR1 is SGDLS, CDR2 YYNGEE, per germline. CDR3 length: 15 amino acids. CDR3 bases: TGTGCCAGCAGCTCCCGAGACAGGGCTCCCTACGAGCAGTACTTC. Amino acid sequence: CASSSRDRAPYEQYF.

This clonotype has at least ten counts. The chain uses TRBV6-5 and TRBJ2-1, with 9 bases matching TRBD2. V shed 2 bases and J 6 bases; nucleotides not matched to a gene: 11. Germline CDR1 is MNHEY and CDR2 is SVGAGI. The CDR3 has 17 residues. The chain's CDR3 is CASSYARLAGGSNEQFF. Written as DNA, the CDR3 is TGTGCCAGCAGTTACGCTAGGTTGGCGGGAGGGTCCAATGAGCAGTTCTTC.

This clonotype has a count of ten or more. The gene calls are TRBV29-1 and TRBJ2-1; 10 bases are shared with TRBD2. This CDR3 has 15 amino acids. CDR1 is SQVTM, CDR2 ANQGSEA, per germline. Trimming at V came to 0 bases and at J to 8 bases, leaving 7 bases not matched to a gene. CDR3 DNA sequence: TGCAGCGTTGAAGATCAGCTAGCGGGAGCTTATGAGCAGTTCTTC. It translates to CSVEDQLAGAYEQFF.

This clonotype has ten or more counts. The V and J genes are TRBV24-1 and TRBJ2-5; weak D call: TRBD2 (5 bases). The ends were cut back, 0 bases at V and 3 bases at J, with 16 bases in the middle. Germline assignment: CDR1 KGHDR and CDR2 SFDVKD. The CDR3 is 17 residues long. The CDR3 here is CATSDLGEIRHEETQYF. DNA of the CDR3: TGTGCCACCAGTGATTTGGGGGAGATACGCCATGAAGAGACCCAGTACTTC.

This clonotype was seen a handful of times. The rearrangement joins TRBV30 to TRBJ2-2; D is unclear. The CDR3 extends over 15 amino acids. Trimming shortened V by 2 bases and J by 4 bases, and 14 bases separated the two germline ends. CDR1 and CDR2 (germline): GTSNPN, SVGIG (reference sequence). CDR3 region: CAWSRERGGTGELFF. The CDR3 region has the DNA TGTGCCTGGAGTCGAGAGCGCGGTGGCACCGGGGAGCTGTTTTTT.

This clonotype was recorded at least ten times. CDR3 sequence (DNA): TGCAGCGCGCAATCGGGAGATACGCAGTATTTT. The encoded protein is CSAQSGDTQYF. The gene calls are TRBV29-1 and TRBJ2-3, with D hard to call. Germline V gene lookup returns CDR1 SQVTM and CDR2 ANQGSEA. With 7 bases removed from V and 5 bases from J, the gap between germline ends came to 10 bases. The CDR3 loop spans 11 amino acids.

This clonotype was recorded at least ten times. This chain uses TRBV12-3 or TRBV12-4 with TRBJ2-5, with unresolved D. V lost 6 bases and J 1 base, leaving 15 bases between the germline ends. There are 15 residues in the CDR3. CDR3 in amino acids: CASRPKRAVQETQYF. In DNA form, the CDR3 reads TGTGCCAGCAGACCCAAAAGAGCCGTCCAAGAGACCCAGTACTTC.

The chain recombines TRBV18 with TRBJ1-1; D gene ambiguous. The germline V gene encodes CDR1 KGHSH and CDR2 LQKENI. Trimming removed 3 bases at V and 1 base at J, with 6 bases between. The CDR3 runs to 13 residues. The CDR3 DNA reads TGTGCCAGCTCACCTTCTAAGAACACTGAAGCTTTCTTT. Translating gives CASSPSKNTEAFF.